The present T cell receptor (beta chain) was sequenced within a study of human T cells and chemical hapten exposure. This CDR3 region has 15 residues. Trimming shortened V by 7 bases and J by 5 bases, and 20 bases separated the two germline ends. Germline V gene data show CDR1 as SQVTM and CDR2 as ANQGSEA. One entry per CDR3 protein, called by TCRdb with MiXCR from the RACE reads. The data contain about 89,000 distinct CDR3 sequences, approximately 9.9% of them singletons. Time point reported: patch test 2, 6 weeks after DPC sensitization. The treatment is: therapeutic diphenylcyclopropenone sensitization with weekly scalp DPC. In this sample, this clonotype turned up a few times.

The specimen was whole blood, collected in connection with sensitization to the hapten diphenylcyclopropenone (DPC). The source of this sequence is a man aged 35 to 55 with alopecia areata. Some clones in this sample may be carry-over from other donors' samples. The chain couples TRBV29-1 to TRBJ2-2; possibly TRBD1 for D (6 bases). CDR3 sequence: CSAYGHPQGTGELFF. The CDR3 DNA is TGCAGCGCCTACGGACATCCCCAGGGGACCGGGGAGCTGTTTTTT.